A selection of T cell receptor beta chains follows, all from one sample in a study of T cell responses to AZD1222 COVID-19 vaccine. The method was immunoSEQ multiplex PCR; TCRdb's version includes in-frame clones alone and lacks a portion of them. The sample contains 110,000 to 150,000 clones, roughly 88% of which appear only once. Sequencing used peripheral blood, obtained 28 days after the second AZD1222 dose. These receptors all come from an adult who received the AZD1222 COVID-19 vaccine. CDR3s leave out the opening cysteine and the closing phenylalanine or tryptophan. The listing skips clone size in some rows; elsewhere it reads once, few, many or a size class.

CDR3aa	v_gene	j_gene	abundance
ASSVGTVYSNTGELF	TRBV19	TRBJ2-2	-
ASSIRLAGTDTQY	TRBV7-6	TRBJ2-3	-
ASSLTGASSYNSPLH	TRBV4-1	TRBJ1-6	-
ASSRGVDDYGYT	TRBV9	TRBJ1-2	-
ASSVGARGGETQY	TRBV9	TRBJ2-5	-
ASSLEAGSWETQY	TRBV11-2	TRBJ2-5	-
ASSLGLGQRDQPQH	TRBV7-8	TRBJ1-5	-
ATSGTMVAHTEAF	TRBV15	TRBJ1-1	-
ASSLEGWNGYT	TRBV7-9	TRBJ1-2	-
ASSYSSRGWRGYT	TRBV6-5	TRBJ1-2	-
ASSQGTGTAYGYT	TRBV3-1/TRBV3-2	TRBJ1-2	-
AAGAKGRPGFQPQH	TRBV24-1	TRBJ1-5	-
ASTTDPGQRNTIY	TRBV3-1/TRBV3-2	TRBJ1-3	-
ASSSILAPYEQY	TRBV11-3	TRBJ2-7	-
ASSRYGGFGNTIY	TRBV5-1	TRBJ1-3	-
ASSRSGSYNEQF	TRBV6-5	TRBJ2-1	-
ASSSPGTGGEVAF	TRBV19	TRBJ1-1	-
ASSYSNGRPGTEAF	TRBV6-5	TRBJ1-1	-
AISENPGMNTEAF	TRBV10-3	TRBJ1-1	-
ASGDGTPDTEQF	TRBV5-1	TRBJ2-1	-
ASSEVRNTEAF	TRBV6-1	TRBJ1-1	-
ASNSDLGAVNEQF	TRBV5-1	TRBJ2-1	few
ASSPDGDRLGYEQY	TRBV5-6	TRBJ2-7	-
ASSSGTTGAGELF	TRBV19	TRBJ2-2	-
ASSDLTGELF	TRBV25-1	TRBJ2-2	-
ASSYGLDGYT	TRBV5-1	TRBJ1-2	-
ASSPGTVRNYGYT	TRBV11-2	TRBJ1-2	-
ASSPGQEPNTEAF	TRBV9	TRBJ1-1	few